The clone carrying this T cell receptor beta chain has more than one count but fewer than ten. These data originate in a study of early T cells in non-severe SARS-CoV-2 infection. Germline CDR1 and CDR2: SGHTA and FQGTGA. There are 14 residues in the CDR3. Between the trimmed V and J ends, which lost 3 bases and 6 bases, there was a span of 11 bases. Unique molecular identifiers were attached to individual cDNA molecules. TCRdb reprocessed the 5' RACE reads with MiXCR, giving one entry per CDR3 protein. The sample carries 60,000 to 65,000 distinct CDR3 sequences, 8.8% recorded once. This specimen was whole blood, taken at baseline. This clonotype was obtained from an adult who was a healthcare worker with PCR-confirmed SARS-CoV-2 infection or an uninfected control (not recorded which). The chain employs TRBV7-3 and TRBJ2-2; D is undetermined. The CDR3 loop is CASSFFPGSGELFF. CDR3 nucleotide sequence: TGTGCCAGCAGCTTTTTTCCGGGCTCCGGGGAGCTGTTTTTT.